One and the same sample provided the 6 T cell receptor beta chains below, sequenced in a study of blood T cells in healthy people across ages. PCR was performed a second time for about 7 to 11 cycles using a sample-barcoded 5' primer and a J-beta primer mix. TCRdb analysed the 5' RACE reads with MiXCR anew, one entry per CDR3 protein. The data show 550,000 to 700,000 distinct CDR3 sequences, 27% seen once. What was sequenced was blood. These receptors originate from a woman between 65 and 79 years old in good health.

The sample holds a few counts of this clonotype. The chain links TRBV5-1 to TRBJ2-5; possible D gene TRBD2, 5 bases. The last part of the DNA fits TRBJ2-1 better; the J call may be wrong. CDR3 length equals 16 residues. The germline V gene encodes CDR1 SGHRS and CDR2 YFSETQ. The CDR3, as DNA: TGCGCCAGCAGCTTGGGGCCCAGTCCGGGGTTGAATGAGCAGTTCTTC. Its protein is CASSLGPSPGLNEQFF.

The V gene is TRBV6-1, the J gene TRBJ2-5; no clear D. Germline V gene data show CDR1 as MNHNS and CDR2 as SASEGT. The ends were cut back, 0 bases at V and 6 bases at J, with 14 bases in the middle. CDR3 length equals 15 residues. The CDR3 spells CASSEAGGSEKTQYF. CDR3 sequence (DNA): TGTGCCAGCAGTGAAGCGGGTGGATCCGAGAAGACCCAGTACTTC.

The V and J genes are TRBV29-1 and TRBJ2-3; perhaps TRBD1 as D (6 bases). Between the trimmed V and J ends, which lost 3 bases and 0 bases, there was a span of 16 bases. Germline-derived CDR1 and CDR2 are SQVTM and ANQGSEA. The CDR3 extends over 16 amino acids. The CDR3 DNA sequence: TGCAGCGTTGATCGACGCCTTGGGGGCAGCACAGATACGCAGTATTTT. This translates into CSVDRRLGGSTDTQYF.

This clonotype was seen more than once but under ten times. V usage is TRBV20-1 and J usage is TRBJ2-1; a possible D gene is TRBD2 (6 bases). This CDR3 is 14 amino acids long. CDR1 and CDR2 (germline): DFQATT, SNEGSKA (reference sequence). Trimming removed 7 bases at V and 0 bases at J, with 13 bases between. For the CDR3, the DNA is TGCAGTGGCCCGAGGGGAGGCTCCTACAATGAGCAGTTCTTC. Its translation is CSGPRGGSYNEQFF.

This clonotype appeared a few times. The chain links TRBV20-1 to TRBJ1-1, with TRBD1 as a possible D gene (5 bases). Germline CDR1 reads DFQATT; CDR2 reads SNEGSKA (reference sequence). The CDR3 sequence is 15 residues long. Trimming cost V 0 bases and J 6 bases, with 17 bases left between them. The CDR3, as DNA: TGCAGTGCTAGAGATAGGGGCGGGCCAAAACCTGAAGCTTTCTTT. Translating it yields CSARDRGGPKPEAFF.

The V call is TRBV12-3 or TRBV12-4, the J call TRBJ2-5, with D possibly matching TRBD2 (5 bases). The CDR3 consists of 13 residues. V lost 6 bases, J lost 5 bases, and 13 bases lay in between. CDR3 in amino acids: CASSLTRWETQYF. As DNA, the CDR3 is TGTGCCAGCAGCTTAACTAGATGGGAGACCCAGTACTTC.